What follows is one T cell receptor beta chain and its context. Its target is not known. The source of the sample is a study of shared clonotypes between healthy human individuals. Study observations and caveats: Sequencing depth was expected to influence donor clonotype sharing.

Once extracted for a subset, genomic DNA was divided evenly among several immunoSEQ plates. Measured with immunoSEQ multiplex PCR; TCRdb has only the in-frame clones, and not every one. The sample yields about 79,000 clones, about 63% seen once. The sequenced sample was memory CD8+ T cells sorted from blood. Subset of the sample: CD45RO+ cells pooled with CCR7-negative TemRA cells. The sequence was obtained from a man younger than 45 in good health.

The CDR3 is CASSLEFSGVVNTEAFF. CDR3 nucleotide sequence: TGTGCCAGCAGCTTAGAGTTTAGTGGGGTTGTGAACACTGAAGCTTTCTTT. This rearrangement joins TRBV7-8 to TRBJ1-1; no definite D call. Trimming pared 1 base from V and 0 bases from J, leaving 15 bases between. Germline CDR1 and CDR2: SGHVS and FQNEAQ. The CDR3 runs 17 residues.